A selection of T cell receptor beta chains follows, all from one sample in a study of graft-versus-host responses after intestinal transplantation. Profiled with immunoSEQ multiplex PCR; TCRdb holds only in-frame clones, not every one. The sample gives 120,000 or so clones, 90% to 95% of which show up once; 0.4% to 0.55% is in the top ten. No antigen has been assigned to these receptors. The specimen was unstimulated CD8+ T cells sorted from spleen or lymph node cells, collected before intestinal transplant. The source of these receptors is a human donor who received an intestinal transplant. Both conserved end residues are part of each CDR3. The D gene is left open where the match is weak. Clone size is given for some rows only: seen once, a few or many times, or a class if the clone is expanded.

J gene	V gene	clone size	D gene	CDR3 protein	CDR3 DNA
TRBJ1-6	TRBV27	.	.	CASSLSSSYNSPLHF	TGTGCCAGCAGTTTGTCCAGCTCCTATAATTCACCCCTCCACTTT
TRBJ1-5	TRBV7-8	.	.	CASSLGGVGSNQPRHF	TGTGCCAGCAGCTTAGGTGGGGTAGGGAGCAATCAGCCCCGGCATTTT
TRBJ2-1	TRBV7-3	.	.	CASSLTSHNEQFF	TGTGCCAGCAGCTTAACGTCACACAATGAGCAGTTCTTC
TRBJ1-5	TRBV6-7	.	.	CASSYEGRGSVVQPQHF	TGTGCCAGCAGTTACGAAGGGAGGGGTAGCGTGGTTCAGCCCCAGCATTTT
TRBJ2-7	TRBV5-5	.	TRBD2	CASSGWGRGGWYEQYF	TGTGCCAGCAGCGGCTGGGGACGGGGGGGTTGGTACGAGCAGTACTTC
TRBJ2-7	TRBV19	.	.	CASSIGDSDSYEQYF	TGTGCCAGTAGTATAGGAGACAGTGACTCCTACGAGCAGTACTTC
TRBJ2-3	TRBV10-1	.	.	CASSGPGPKGTDTQYF	TGCGCCAGCAGTGGTCCGGGGCCTAAGGGGACAGATACGCAGTATTTT
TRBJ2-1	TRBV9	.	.	CASSATGLPYNEQFF	TGTGCCAGCAGCGCCACGGGACTCCCCTACAATGAGCAGTTCTTC
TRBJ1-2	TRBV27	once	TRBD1	CASSLTGGYGYTF	TGTGCCAGCAGTTTGACAGGGGGCTATGGCTACACCTTC
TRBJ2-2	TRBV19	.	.	CASNWGGNTGELFF	TGTGCCAGTAATTGGGGTGGAAACACCGGGGAGCTGTTTTTT
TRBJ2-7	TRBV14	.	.	CASSWGGNTYEQYF	TGTGCCAGCTCCTGGGGCGGAAACACCTACGAGCAGTACTTC
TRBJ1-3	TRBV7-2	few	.	CASSPYSVSGNTIYF	TGTGCCAGCAGCCCATACAGCGTCTCTGGAAACACCATATATTTT